These T cell receptor beta chains were read from a single sample in a study of cytomegalovirus exposure and HLA in healthy donors. Sequencing used immunoSEQ multiplex PCR; TCRdb keeps in-frame clones, though not all of them. There are 150,000 to 200,000 clones in the sample; 80% occur only once, and roughly an eighth lies in the top ten. Sequencing input: PBMCs. The receptors stem from a woman aged 40 to 50 in good health and CMV-seronegative. CDR3s include the opening cysteine and the closing phenylalanine or tryptophan. D genes are given only for firm matches. Only some rows state a clone size, as once, few, many or a class for expanded clones.

clone_size: NA
d_call: NA
v_call: TRBV7-3
j_call: TRBJ2-6
cdr3_aa: CASSYGGQTGANGLTF
cdr3_nt: TGTGCCAGCAGCTACGGTGGACAGACTGGGGCCAACGGCCTGACTTTC

clone_size: NA
d_call: TRBD2
v_call: TRBV6-5
j_call: TRBJ2-1
cdr3_aa: CASSYLRGVGEQFF
cdr3_nt: TGTGCCAGCAGTTACTTGCGGGGGGTTGGAGAGCAGTTCTTC

clone_size: NA
d_call: NA
v_call: TRBV5-6
j_call: TRBJ2-5
cdr3_aa: CASSPQPLRVGETQYF
cdr3_nt: TGTGCCAGCAGCCCCCAGCCCCTCAGGGTTGGAGAGACCCAGTACTTC

clone_size: NA
d_call: TRBD1
v_call: TRBV14
j_call: TRBJ1-3
cdr3_aa: CASSQYRGPRNTIYF
cdr3_nt: TGTGCCAGCAGCCAATACAGGGGCCCAAGAAACACCATATATTTT

clone_size: NA
d_call: NA
v_call: TRBV2
j_call: TRBJ2-3
cdr3_aa: CASSEYIGTDTQYF
cdr3_nt: TGTGCCAGCAGTGAATATATCGGCACAGATACGCAGTATTTT

clone_size: NA
d_call: TRBD2
v_call: TRBV28
j_call: TRBJ2-3
cdr3_aa: CASSLYGTSGRMAQYF
cdr3_nt: TGTGCCAGCAGTTTATACGGGACTAGCGGGAGGATGGCGCAGTATTTT

clone_size: NA
d_call: TRBD1
v_call: TRBV5-6
j_call: TRBJ2-7
cdr3_aa: CASSKYTGTGRSYEQYF
cdr3_nt: TGTGCCAGCAGCAAATACACCGGGACAGGAAGATCTTACGAGCAGTACTTC

clone_size: NA
d_call: NA
v_call: TRBV6-4
j_call: TRBJ2-2
cdr3_aa: CASSDGVEGSGELFF
cdr3_nt: TGTGCCAGCAGTGACGGAGTGGAGGGCTCCGGGGAGCTGTTTTTT

clone_size: NA
d_call: NA
v_call: TRBV9
j_call: TRBJ1-6
cdr3_aa: CASSPRPGKNSPLHF
cdr3_nt: TGTGCCAGCAGCCCCCGTCCAGGGAAAAATTCACCCCTCCACTTT

clone_size: NA
d_call: TRBD2
v_call: TRBV11-2
j_call: TRBJ2-1
cdr3_aa: CASSAARGGEQFF
cdr3_nt: TGTGCCAGCAGCGCCGCCCGGGGGGGTGAGCAGTTCTTC

clone_size: once
d_call: NA
v_call: TRBV11-2
j_call: TRBJ2-3
cdr3_aa: CASSLDRVTDTQYF
cdr3_nt: TGTGCCAGCAGCTTAGACAGGGTCACAGATACGCAGTATTTT

clone_size: NA
d_call: TRBD1
v_call: TRBV5-1
j_call: TRBJ2-7
cdr3_aa: CASSLAGTASYEQYF
cdr3_nt: TGCGCCAGCAGCTTGGCGGGGACAGCCTCGTACGAGCAGTACTTC

clone_size: NA
d_call: NA
v_call: TRBV11-2
j_call: TRBJ2-5
cdr3_aa: CASSSVGYREETQYF
cdr3_nt: TGTGCCAGCAGCTCGGTGGGGTACAGGGAAGAGACCCAGTACTTC

clone_size: NA
d_call: TRBD2
v_call: TRBV5-1
j_call: TRBJ2-3
cdr3_aa: CASSLVVAGRPTDTQYF
cdr3_nt: TGCGCCAGCAGCTTGGTAGTAGCGGGGAGGCCCACAGATACGCAGTATTTT

clone_size: few
d_call: TRBD1
v_call: TRBV11-2
j_call: TRBJ1-1
cdr3_aa: CASSLDRGEAFF
cdr3_nt: TGTGCCAGCAGCCTTGACAGGGGTGAAGCTTTCTTT

clone_size: NA
d_call: TRBD2
v_call: TRBV4-1
j_call: TRBJ2-1
cdr3_aa: CASSQSSGGASYNEQFF
cdr3_nt: TGCGCCAGCAGCCAATCTAGCGGGGGGGCTTCCTACAATGAGCAGTTCTTC

clone_size: NA
d_call: NA
v_call: TRBV6-1
j_call: TRBJ1-6
cdr3_aa: CASSANRVSYNSPLHF
cdr3_nt: TGTGCCAGCAGTGCCAACAGGGTCTCCTATAATTCACCCCTCCACTTT

clone_size: once
d_call: TRBD1
v_call: TRBV28
j_call: TRBJ1-1
cdr3_aa: CASEGTGNTEAFF
cdr3_nt: TGTGCCAGCGAGGGGACAGGGAACACTGAAGCTTTCTTT

clone_size: few
d_call: TRBD1
v_call: TRBV6-4
j_call: TRBJ2-7
cdr3_aa: CASRPTGGSYEQYF
cdr3_nt: TGTGCCAGCAGGCCCACAGGGGGGTCCTACGAGCAGTACTTC

clone_size: few
d_call: TRBD1
v_call: TRBV28
j_call: TRBJ1-1
cdr3_aa: CASSLSWTGAYTEAFF
cdr3_nt: TGTGCCAGCAGTTTATCCTGGACAGGGGCCTACACTGAAGCTTTCTTT

clone_size: NA
d_call: NA
v_call: TRBV6-5
j_call: TRBJ2-1
cdr3_aa: CASSYRVEHNEQFF
cdr3_nt: TGTGCCAGCAGTTACCGGGTGGAGCACAATGAGCAGTTCTTC

clone_size: NA
d_call: NA
v_call: TRBV4-1
j_call: TRBJ2-7
cdr3_aa: CASSQAGPYEQYF
cdr3_nt: TGCGCCAGCAGCCAAGCAGGCCCCTACGAGCAGTACTTC

clone_size: NA
d_call: NA
v_call: TRBV27
j_call: TRBJ1-5
cdr3_aa: CASRPTTRNQPQHF
cdr3_nt: TGTGCCAGCAGACCGACTACTCGTAATCAGCCCCAGCATTTT

clone_size: NA
d_call: TRBD1
v_call: TRBV28
j_call: TRBJ2-2
cdr3_aa: CASTGTENTGELFF
cdr3_nt: TGTGCCAGCACGGGGACAGAGAACACCGGGGAGCTGTTTTTT

clone_size: NA
d_call: NA
v_call: TRBV27
j_call: TRBJ1-6
cdr3_aa: CASSLLRGANSPLHF
cdr3_nt: TGTGCCAGCAGTCTCCTCAGGGGCGCTAATTCACCCCTCCACTTT

clone_size: NA
d_call: TRBD2
v_call: TRBV5-4
j_call: TRBJ2-1
cdr3_aa: CASSPGGRDSYNEQFF
cdr3_nt: TGTGCCAGCAGCCCGGGAGGCAGAGACTCCTACAATGAGCAGTTCTTC

clone_size: NA
d_call: TRBD1
v_call: TRBV6-4
j_call: TRBJ2-2
cdr3_aa: CASSVSGGNTGELFF
cdr3_nt: TGTGCCAGCAGTGTTTCAGGGGGGAACACCGGGGAGCTGTTTTTT

clone_size: NA
d_call: NA
v_call: TRBV28
j_call: TRBJ1-2
cdr3_aa: CASQSGKSGYTF
cdr3_nt: TGTGCCAGCCAGTCAGGGAAGTCTGGCTACACCTTC

clone_size: NA
d_call: NA
v_call: TRBV6-5
j_call: TRBJ1-5
cdr3_aa: CASSYEANQPQHF
cdr3_nt: TGTGCCAGCAGTTACGAGGCGAATCAGCCCCAGCATTTT

clone_size: few
d_call: TRBD1
v_call: TRBV10-1
j_call: TRBJ1-1
cdr3_aa: CASSDPKGQGAFF
cdr3_nt: TGCGCCAGCAGTGACCCGAAGGGACAGGGAGCTTTCTTT

clone_size: NA
d_call: TRBD1
v_call: TRBV6-5
j_call: TRBJ1-1
cdr3_aa: CASRTGTGRNTEAFF
cdr3_nt: TGTGCCAGCAGAACCGGGACAGGGAGGAACACTGAAGCTTTCTTT

clone_size: NA
d_call: TRBD2
v_call: TRBV7-2
j_call: TRBJ2-1
cdr3_aa: CASSAGLAGDGEQFF
cdr3_nt: TGTGCCAGCAGCGCAGGACTAGCGGGAGACGGTGAGCAGTTCTTC

clone_size: once
d_call: NA
v_call: TRBV27
j_call: TRBJ1-5
cdr3_aa: CASQTSPGVNQPQHF
cdr3_nt: TGTGCCAGCCAAACTTCTCCAGGCGTCAATCAGCCCCAGCATTTT

clone_size: NA
d_call: TRBD1
v_call: TRBV18
j_call: TRBJ2-5
cdr3_aa: CASSPGTGRSKGETQYF
cdr3_nt: TGTGCCAGCTCACCCGGGACAGGGAGATCGAAGGGGGAGACCCAGTACTTC

clone_size: once
d_call: TRBD2
v_call: TRBV4-2
j_call: TRBJ2-1
cdr3_aa: CASSLGGNEQFF
cdr3_nt: TGTGCCAGCAGCCTCGGGGGGAATGAGCAGTTCTTC

clone_size: NA
d_call: TRBD1
v_call: TRBV27
j_call: TRBJ1-2
cdr3_aa: CASRGTGQGGYTF
cdr3_nt: TGTGCCAGCCGCGGAACGGGACAGGGTGGCTACACCTTC

clone_size: NA
d_call: TRBD1
v_call: TRBV4-3
j_call: TRBJ1-4
cdr3_aa: CASSMTGTGPEKLFF
cdr3_nt: TGCGCCAGCAGCATGACCGGGACAGGACCTGAAAAACTGTTTTTT

clone_size: NA
d_call: TRBD2
v_call: TRBV10-3
j_call: TRBJ2-1
cdr3_aa: CAISERTSYNEQFF
cdr3_nt: TGTGCCATCAGTGAAAGGACTAGTTACAATGAGCAGTTCTTC

clone_size: NA
d_call: NA
v_call: TRBV5-4
j_call: TRBJ2-2
cdr3_aa: CASSRDQGNTGELFF
cdr3_nt: TGTGCCAGCAGCCGCGATCAGGGGAACACCGGGGAGCTGTTTTTT

clone_size: once
d_call: NA
v_call: TRBV5-1
j_call: TRBJ2-7
cdr3_aa: CASSPTGDLAGAYEQYF
cdr3_nt: TGCGCCAGCAGCCCGACAGGGGACCTGGCGGGAGCCTACGAGCAGTACTTC

clone_size: few
d_call: NA
v_call: TRBV28
j_call: TRBJ1-2
cdr3_aa: CASSSPTGGSGYTF
cdr3_nt: TGTGCCAGCAGTTCCCCAACGGGGGGTAGTGGCTACACCTTC

clone_size: once
d_call: NA
v_call: TRBV28
j_call: TRBJ2-2
cdr3_aa: CASGTQTGELFF
cdr3_nt: TGTGCCAGCGGGACACAGACCGGGGAGCTGTTTTTT

clone_size: NA
d_call: TRBD2
v_call: TRBV4-1
j_call: TRBJ2-1
cdr3_aa: CASSQPGTSGYNEQFF
cdr3_nt: TGCGCCAGCAGCCAGCCCGGGACTAGCGGGTACAATGAGCAGTTCTTC

clone_size: NA
d_call: NA
v_call: TRBV5-1
j_call: TRBJ1-2
cdr3_aa: CASSSTPQGGYGYTF
cdr3_nt: TGCGCCAGCTCGTCTACCCCCCAGGGAGGATATGGCTACACCTTC

clone_size: once
d_call: NA
v_call: TRBV2
j_call: TRBJ2-1
cdr3_aa: CASSDLSAYNEQFF
cdr3_nt: TGTGCCAGCAGTGATTTATCGGCCTACAATGAGCAGTTCTTC

clone_size: NA
d_call: NA
v_call: TRBV5-1
j_call: TRBJ2-3
cdr3_aa: CASSKETRSDTQYF
cdr3_nt: TGCGCCAGCAGCAAGGAGACGAGGTCAGATACGCAGTATTTT

clone_size: NA
d_call: TRBD1
v_call: TRBV5-1
j_call: TRBJ1-2
cdr3_aa: CVSSTGQGTGNYGYTF
cdr3_nt: TGCGTCAGCAGCACCGGACAGGGCACGGGGAACTATGGCTACACCTTC

clone_size: NA
d_call: NA
v_call: TRBV7-9
j_call: TRBJ1-1
cdr3_aa: CASSLEGGTEAFF
cdr3_nt: TGTGCCAGCAGCTTAGAAGGGGGCACTGAAGCTTTCTTT

clone_size: NA
d_call: NA
v_call: TRBV11-3
j_call: TRBJ2-6
cdr3_aa: CASSPQAGAGANVLTF
cdr3_nt: TGTGCCAGCAGCCCCCAGGCAGGGGCTGGGGCCAACGTCCTGACTTTC

clone_size: NA
d_call: NA
v_call: TRBV6-5
j_call: TRBJ2-7
cdr3_aa: CASSYRDTSYEQYF
cdr3_nt: TGTGCCAGCAGTTACCGAGACACTTCCTACGAGCAGTACTTC